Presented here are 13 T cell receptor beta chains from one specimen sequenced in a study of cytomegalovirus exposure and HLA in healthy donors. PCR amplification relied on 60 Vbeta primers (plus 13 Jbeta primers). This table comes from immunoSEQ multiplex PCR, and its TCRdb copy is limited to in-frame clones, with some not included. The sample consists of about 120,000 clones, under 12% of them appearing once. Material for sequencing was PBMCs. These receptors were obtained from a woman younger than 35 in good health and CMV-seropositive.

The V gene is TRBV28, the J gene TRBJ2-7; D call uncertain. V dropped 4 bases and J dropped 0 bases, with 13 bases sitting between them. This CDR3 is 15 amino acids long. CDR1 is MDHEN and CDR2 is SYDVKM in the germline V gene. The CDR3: CASSWVNWSSYEQYF. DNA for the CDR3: TGTGCCAGCAGTTGGGTTAACTGGAGCTCCTACGAGCAGTACTTC.

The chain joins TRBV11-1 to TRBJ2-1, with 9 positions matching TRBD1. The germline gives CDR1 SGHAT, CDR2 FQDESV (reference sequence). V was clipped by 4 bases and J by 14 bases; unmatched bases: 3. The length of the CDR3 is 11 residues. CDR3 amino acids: CASSYRDREFF. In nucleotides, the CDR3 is TGTGCCAGCAGCTACCGGGACAGGGAGTTCTTC.

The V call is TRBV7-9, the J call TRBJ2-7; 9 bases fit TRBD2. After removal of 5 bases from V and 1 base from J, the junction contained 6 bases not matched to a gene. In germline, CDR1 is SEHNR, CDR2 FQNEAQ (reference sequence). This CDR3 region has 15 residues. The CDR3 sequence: CASSKQGLASYEQYF. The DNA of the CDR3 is TGTGCCAGCAGCAAACAAGGACTAGCGTCCTACGAGCAGTACTTC.

Here the CDR3 DNA reads TGTGCCAGCGGTGCACCCCCTCCCTTACTCTCCTACGAGCAGTACTTC. This sequence encodes CASGAPPPLLSYEQYF. V is TRBV27 and J is TRBJ2-7, with unresolved D. V shed 8 bases and J shed 0 bases, with 20 bases lying between them. Looked up from germline, CDR1 is MNHEY and CDR2 is SMNVEV (reference sequence). The CDR3 runs 16 residues.

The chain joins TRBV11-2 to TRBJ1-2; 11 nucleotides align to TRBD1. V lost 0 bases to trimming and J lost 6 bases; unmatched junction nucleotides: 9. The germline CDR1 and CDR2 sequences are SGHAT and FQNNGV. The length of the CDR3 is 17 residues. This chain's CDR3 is CASSLDRDRGLWDGYTF. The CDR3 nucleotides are TGTGCCAGCAGCTTAGACCGGGACAGGGGGTTGTGGGATGGCTACACCTTC.

The chain's CDR3 is CASSPQAGGACGYTF. The CDR3 bases are TGTGCCAGCAGCCCCCAGGCAGGGGGCGCTTGTGGCTACACCTTC. This chain joins TRBV4-2 and TRBJ1-2; 8 bases align to TRBD1. This CDR3 has 15 residues. CDR1 and CDR2 (germline): LGHNA, YNFKEQ. The V segment lost 4 bases and the J segment 7 bases; nucleotides outside the gene matches: 11.

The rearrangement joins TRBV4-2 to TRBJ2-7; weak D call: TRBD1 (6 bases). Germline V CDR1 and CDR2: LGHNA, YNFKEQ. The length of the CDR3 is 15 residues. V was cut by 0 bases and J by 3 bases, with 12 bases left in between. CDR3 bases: TGTGCCAGCAGCCAAGAGAGAGGGGGAGTCTACGAGCAGTACTTC. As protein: CASSQERGGVYEQYF.

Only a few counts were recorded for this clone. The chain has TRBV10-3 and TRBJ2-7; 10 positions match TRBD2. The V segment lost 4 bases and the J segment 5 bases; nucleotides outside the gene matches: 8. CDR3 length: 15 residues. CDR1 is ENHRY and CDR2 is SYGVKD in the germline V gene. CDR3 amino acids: CAISGQREGPHEQYF. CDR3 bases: TGTGCCATCAGTGGACAGCGGGAGGGCCCGCACGAGCAGTACTTC.

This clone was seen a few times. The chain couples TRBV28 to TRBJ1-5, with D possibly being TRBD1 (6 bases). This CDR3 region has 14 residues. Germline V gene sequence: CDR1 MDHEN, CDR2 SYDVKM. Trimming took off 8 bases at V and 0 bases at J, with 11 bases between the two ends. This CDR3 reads CASQGINSNQPQHF. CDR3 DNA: TGTGCCAGCCAGGGGATTAATAGCAATCAGCCCCAGCATTTT.

CDR3 coding DNA: TGTGCCAGCAGTGACTCAGCGGGAGGGCCAGATGAGCAGTTCTTC. Translating it yields CASSDSAGGPDEQFF. V and J are TRBV6-4 and TRBJ2-1; TRBD2 matches at 10 bases. J lost 8 bases, V lost 0 bases, and 4 bases had no gene match. The CDR3 length is 15 residues. Germline V lookup: CDR1 MRHNA, CDR2 SNTAGT.

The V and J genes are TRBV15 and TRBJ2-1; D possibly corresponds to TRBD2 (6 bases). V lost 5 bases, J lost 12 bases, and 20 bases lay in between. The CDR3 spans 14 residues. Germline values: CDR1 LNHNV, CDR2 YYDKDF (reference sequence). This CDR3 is CATSSRRADIVQFF. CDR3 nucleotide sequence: TGTGCCACCAGCTCGCGGAGGGCGGACATAGTGCAGTTCTTC.

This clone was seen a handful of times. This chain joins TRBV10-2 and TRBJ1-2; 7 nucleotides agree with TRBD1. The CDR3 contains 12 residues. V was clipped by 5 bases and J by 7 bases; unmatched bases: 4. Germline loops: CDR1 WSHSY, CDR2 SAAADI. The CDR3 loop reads CASSPTGSGYTF. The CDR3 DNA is TGCGCCAGCAGTCCGACAGGGAGTGGCTACACCTTC.

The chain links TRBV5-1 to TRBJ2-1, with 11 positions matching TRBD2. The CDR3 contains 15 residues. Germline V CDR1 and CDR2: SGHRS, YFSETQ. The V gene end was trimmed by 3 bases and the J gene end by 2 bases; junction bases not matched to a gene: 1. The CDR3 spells CASSSGLAAYNEQFF. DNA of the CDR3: TGCGCCAGCAGCTCGGGACTAGCGGCCTACAATGAGCAGTTCTTC.